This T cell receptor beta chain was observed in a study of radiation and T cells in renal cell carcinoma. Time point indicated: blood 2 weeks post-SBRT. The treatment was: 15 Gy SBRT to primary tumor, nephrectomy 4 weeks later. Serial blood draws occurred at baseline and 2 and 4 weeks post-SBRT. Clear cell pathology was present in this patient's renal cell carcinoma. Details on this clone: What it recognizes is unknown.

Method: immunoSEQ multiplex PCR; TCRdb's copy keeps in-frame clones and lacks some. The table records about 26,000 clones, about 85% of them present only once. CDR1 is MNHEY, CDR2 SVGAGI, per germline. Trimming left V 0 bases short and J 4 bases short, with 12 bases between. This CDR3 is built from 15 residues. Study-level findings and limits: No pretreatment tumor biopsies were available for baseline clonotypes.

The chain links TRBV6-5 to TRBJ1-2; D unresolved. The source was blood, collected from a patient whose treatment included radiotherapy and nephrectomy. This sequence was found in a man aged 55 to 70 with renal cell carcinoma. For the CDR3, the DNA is TGTGCCAGCAGTTACTCGACCCGGGCAGTCTATGGCTACACCTTC. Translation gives CASSYSTRAVYGYTF.